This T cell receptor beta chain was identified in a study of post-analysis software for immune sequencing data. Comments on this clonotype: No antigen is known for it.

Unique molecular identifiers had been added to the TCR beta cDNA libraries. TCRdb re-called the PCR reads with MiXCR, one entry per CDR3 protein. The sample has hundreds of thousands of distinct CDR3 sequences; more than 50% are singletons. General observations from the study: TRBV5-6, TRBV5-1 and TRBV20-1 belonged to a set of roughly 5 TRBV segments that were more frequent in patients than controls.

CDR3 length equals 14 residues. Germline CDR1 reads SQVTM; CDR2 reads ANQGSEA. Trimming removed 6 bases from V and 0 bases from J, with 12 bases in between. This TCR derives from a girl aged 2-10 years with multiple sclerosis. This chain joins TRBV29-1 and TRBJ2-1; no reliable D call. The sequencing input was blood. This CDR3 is CSVVGVPSYNEQFF. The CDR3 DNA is TGCAGCGTCGTGGGCGTTCCCTCCTACAATGAGCAGTTCTTC.